This note documents a single T cell receptor (beta chain) sequence. The antigen is undetermined. V lost 5 bases, J lost 8 bases, and 15 bases lay in between. Looked up from germline, CDR1 is LNHDA and CDR2 is SQIVND (reference sequence). The CDR3 consists of 13 residues. The source of the sample is a study of cytomegalovirus exposure and HLA in healthy donors. Study details: Tens of millions of unique TCRs from HLA-typed donors were held in an early data release. The study's findings and limits: Reports showed the classifier diagnosing cytomegalovirus status with high specificity and sensitivity. Rarity characterized most TCR sequences, yet some public TCRs appeared in many donors. Follow-up analysis later connected one missense variant in DCLRE1C with trimming of TCR beta V- and J-genes.

With 60 Vbeta and 13 Jbeta primers, the PCR was carried out. TCRdb's copy holds only in-frame clones and misses some; the assay was immunoSEQ multiplex PCR. The table includes about 150,000 clones, around 73% detected once. The chain recombines TRBV19 with TRBJ1-2; possible D gene TRBD1, 6 bases. The sequence derives from a woman under 30 in good health and CMV-seropositive. The sample was PBMCs. The CDR3 is CASSPSRGAGYTF. CDR3 nucleotides: TGTGCCAGTAGTCCTTCCAGGGGAGCCGGCTACACCTTC.